These T cell receptor beta chains were read from a single sample in a study of immune cell composition in non-small cell lung cancer. Sequencing used immunoSEQ multiplex PCR; TCRdb keeps in-frame clones, though not all of them. The data show 1,300 to 1,500 clones, roughly three quarters seen once. The material sequenced was lung tumor tissue. The receptors here all came from a human donor with non-small cell lung cancer. Both conserved end residues are part of each CDR3. Fields, in order: J gene, V gene, D gene, CDR3 length, clone size, CDR3 DNA, CDR3 protein. The D gene is left open where the match is weak. Part of the rows lack a size; the others show once, few, many or a class for expanded clones.

J gene: TRBJ2-7
V gene: TRBV30
D gene: TRBD2
CDR3 length: 12
clone size: .
CDR3 DNA: TGCGCCTGGAGTCTAGCGGATTACGAGCAGTACTTC
CDR3 protein: CAWSLADYEQYF

J gene: TRBJ2-7
V gene: TRBV11-3
D gene: TRBD1
CDR3 length: 15
clone size: .
CDR3 DNA: TGTGCCAGCACCCCGGGACAGGGCCCCTCCTACGAGCAGTACTTC
CDR3 protein: CASTPGQGPSYEQYF

J gene: TRBJ2-5
V gene: TRBV28
D gene: TRBD1
CDR3 length: 15
clone size: .
CDR3 DNA: TGTGCCAGCAGCCAAGGGACAGGGGTCCGGGAGACCCAGTACTTC
CDR3 protein: CASSQGTGVRETQYF

J gene: TRBJ1-2
V gene: TRBV7-9
D gene: .
CDR3 length: 14
clone size: .
CDR3 DNA: TGTGCCAGCAGCTTAGTGGCCGGGGACTATGGCTACACCTTC
CDR3 protein: CASSLVAGDYGYTF

J gene: TRBJ2-5
V gene: TRBV12-2
D gene: .
CDR3 length: 15
clone size: .
CDR3 DNA: TGTGCAAGTCGCCCTGGGACTAGCGGAGAAGAGACCCAGTACTTC
CDR3 protein: CASRPGTSGEETQYF

J gene: TRBJ1-4
V gene: TRBV5-5
D gene: .
CDR3 length: 14
clone size: .
CDR3 DNA: TGTGCCAGCAGCTTAACGGTAACTAATGAAAAACTGTTTTTT
CDR3 protein: CASSLTVTNEKLFF

J gene: TRBJ2-7
V gene: TRBV6-1
D gene: .
CDR3 length: 12
clone size: few
CDR3 DNA: TGTGCCAGCCCCAGGGGGGTCGACGAGCAGTACTTC
CDR3 protein: CASPRGVDEQYF

J gene: TRBJ1-4
V gene: TRBV30
D gene: .
CDR3 length: 14
clone size: .
CDR3 DNA: TGTGCCTGGAGCGCGGGAGCCCGCGTGGAAAAACTGTTTTTT
CDR3 protein: CAWSAGARVEKLFF

J gene: TRBJ2-2
V gene: TRBV19
D gene: .
CDR3 length: 16
clone size: once
CDR3 DNA: TGTGCCAGTCACGATACAGGGGGGGTAAACACCGGGGAGCTGTTTTTT
CDR3 protein: CASHDTGGVNTGELFF

J gene: TRBJ2-5
V gene: TRBV7-8
D gene: .
CDR3 length: 13
clone size: .
CDR3 DNA: TGTGCCAGCAGCTTAAGGACACAAGAGACCCAGTACTTC
CDR3 protein: CASSLRTQETQYF

J gene: TRBJ2-3
V gene: TRBV6-6
D gene: .
CDR3 length: 15
clone size: .
CDR3 DNA: TGTGCCAGCAGTGCGGCCAGGACAGACACAGATACGCAGTATTTT
CDR3 protein: CASSAARTDTDTQYF

J gene: TRBJ2-7
V gene: TRBV9
D gene: .
CDR3 length: 15
clone size: large
CDR3 DNA: TGTGCCAGCAGCGTCAGATGGGGGACTTCCTACGAGCAGTACTTC
CDR3 protein: CASSVRWGTSYEQYF

J gene: TRBJ2-5
V gene: TRBV15
D gene: .
CDR3 length: 13
clone size: .
CDR3 DNA: TGTGCCACCAGTCTCGACCCGGGGGAGACCCAGTACTTC
CDR3 protein: CATSLDPGETQYF

J gene: TRBJ2-5
V gene: TRBV2
D gene: TRBD1
CDR3 length: 15
clone size: .
CDR3 DNA: TGTGCCAGCAGTGATGGGGTAGGGGGCCTAGAGACCCAGTACTTC
CDR3 protein: CASSDGVGGLETQYF

J gene: TRBJ2-1
V gene: TRBV11-3
D gene: TRBD1
CDR3 length: 13
clone size: .
CDR3 DNA: TGTGCCAGCGGACAGGGGGCTGTCAATGAGCAGTTCTTC
CDR3 protein: CASGQGAVNEQFF

J gene: TRBJ2-7
V gene: TRBV5-4
D gene: TRBD2
CDR3 length: 18
clone size: .
CDR3 DNA: TGTGCCAGCACCCAAGGGCTAGCGGGAGGTGGCAGCTCCTACGAGCAGTACTTC
CDR3 protein: CASTQGLAGGGSSYEQYF

J gene: TRBJ1-6
V gene: TRBV6-6
D gene: .
CDR3 length: 16
clone size: .
CDR3 DNA: TGTGCCAGCAGCCCTCTTGGACAGTCGGTTAATTCACCCCTCCACTTT
CDR3 protein: CASSPLGQSVNSPLHF

J gene: TRBJ2-3
V gene: TRBV13
D gene: TRBD1
CDR3 length: 15
clone size: .
CDR3 DNA: TGTGCCAGCAGCCCTTGGACAGGTCTTCGGGATACGCAGTATTTT
CDR3 protein: CASSPWTGLRDTQYF

J gene: TRBJ1-1
V gene: TRBV19
D gene: .
CDR3 length: 12
clone size: .
CDR3 DNA: TGTGCCAGTAGTCAGGGGTTAGGGGAAGCTTTCTTT
CDR3 protein: CASSQGLGEAFF

J gene: TRBJ1-6
V gene: TRBV30
D gene: .
CDR3 length: 13
clone size: .
CDR3 DNA: TGTGCCCTGGCCCGGGACTCTAATTCACCCCTCCACTTT
CDR3 protein: CALARDSNSPLHF

J gene: TRBJ1-5
V gene: TRBV7-8
D gene: .
CDR3 length: 13
clone size: few
CDR3 DNA: TGTGCCAGCAGCTTATGGGGGGATCAGCCCCAGCATTTT
CDR3 protein: CASSLWGDQPQHF

J gene: TRBJ2-4
V gene: TRBV19
D gene: TRBD2
CDR3 length: 18
clone size: .
CDR3 DNA: TGTGCCAGTAGTATTCTTTCTGCGGGGGGGATAGCCAAAAACATTCAGTACTTC
CDR3 protein: CASSILSAGGIAKNIQYF

J gene: TRBJ1-4
V gene: TRBV18
D gene: TRBD1
CDR3 length: 16
clone size: .
CDR3 DNA: TGTGCCAGCTCACCTTCTGACAGGGTCTCTAATGAAAAACTGTTTTTT
CDR3 protein: CASSPSDRVSNEKLFF

J gene: TRBJ1-5
V gene: TRBV19
D gene: .
CDR3 length: 18
clone size: .
CDR3 DNA: TGTGCCAGTAGTATAGGCGGTTCCGGTCGGGTCTCTAATCAGCCCCAGCATTTT
CDR3 protein: CASSIGGSGRVSNQPQHF

J gene: TRBJ1-1
V gene: TRBV19
D gene: .
CDR3 length: 13
clone size: .
CDR3 DNA: TGTGCCAGTAGTCACCAGGGAAACACTGAAGCTTTCTTT
CDR3 protein: CASSHQGNTEAFF

J gene: TRBJ2-7
V gene: TRBV6-5
D gene: .
CDR3 length: 14
clone size: .
CDR3 DNA: TGTGCCAGCAGTTACTCCCCAGGGGCGCTTGAGCAGTACTTC
CDR3 protein: CASSYSPGALEQYF

J gene: TRBJ2-5
V gene: TRBV11-2
D gene: TRBD2
CDR3 length: 13
clone size: .
CDR3 DNA: TGTGCCAGCAGCTTGAGCGGGGAAGAGACCCAGTACTTC
CDR3 protein: CASSLSGEETQYF

J gene: TRBJ2-5
V gene: TRBV10-3
D gene: TRBD2
CDR3 length: 15
clone size: .
CDR3 DNA: TGTGCCATCAGTGTAGCGGGAGGCCCAGGGGAGACCCAGTACTTC
CDR3 protein: CAISVAGGPGETQYF

J gene: TRBJ2-7
V gene: TRBV7-6
D gene: TRBD1
CDR3 length: 16
clone size: few
CDR3 DNA: TGTGCCAGCAGTCAATCCCGGGACAGACCTTCCTACGAGCAGTACTTC
CDR3 protein: CASSQSRDRPSYEQYF

J gene: TRBJ1-3
V gene: TRBV11-3
D gene: TRBD1
CDR3 length: 14
clone size: .
CDR3 DNA: TGTGCCAGCAGCTTAACAGGGGTTGGAAACACCATATATTTT
CDR3 protein: CASSLTGVGNTIYF

J gene: TRBJ2-4
V gene: TRBV9
D gene: .
CDR3 length: 13
clone size: .
CDR3 DNA: TGTGCCAGCAGCGGAGCGGGCCAAAACATTCAGTACTTC
CDR3 protein: CASSGAGQNIQYF

J gene: TRBJ2-2
V gene: TRBV21-1
D gene: .
CDR3 length: 16
clone size: once
CDR3 DNA: TGTGCCAGCAGCTCATTGGGACAGCCGAACACCGGGGAGCTGTTTTTT
CDR3 protein: CASSSLGQPNTGELFF

J gene: TRBJ2-5
V gene: TRBV18
D gene: .
CDR3 length: 13
clone size: once
CDR3 DNA: TGTGCCAGCTCAGGAGGGTACCAAGAGACCCAGTACTTC
CDR3 protein: CASSGGYQETQYF

J gene: TRBJ2-1
V gene: TRBV9
D gene: .
CDR3 length: 12
clone size: once
CDR3 DNA: TGTGCCAGCAGCGGACTCTACAATGAGCAGTTCTTC
CDR3 protein: CASSGLYNEQFF

J gene: TRBJ2-7
V gene: TRBV28
D gene: .
CDR3 length: 16
clone size: .
CDR3 DNA: TGTGCCAGCAGTTTATATGGGGGCCTCCCCTCTGGGGAGCAGTACTTC
CDR3 protein: CASSLYGGLPSGEQYF

J gene: TRBJ2-3
V gene: TRBV5-6
D gene: .
CDR3 length: 15
clone size: .
CDR3 DNA: TGTGCCAGCAGGTCGTGGGCGGGGAACACAGATACGCAGTATTTT
CDR3 protein: CASRSWAGNTDTQYF

J gene: TRBJ2-7
V gene: TRBV28
D gene: TRBD2
CDR3 length: 16
clone size: .
CDR3 DNA: TGTGCCAGCCGACTAGCGGGGGGGATGAGCTCCTACGAGCAGTACTTC
CDR3 protein: CASRLAGGMSSYEQYF

J gene: TRBJ2-2
V gene: TRBV6-6
D gene: .
CDR3 length: 16
clone size: few
CDR3 DNA: TGTGCCACCCTCAGATGGACAGAGGCGAACACCGGGGAGCTGTTTTTT
CDR3 protein: CATLRWTEANTGELFF

J gene: TRBJ1-5
V gene: TRBV30
D gene: TRBD1
CDR3 length: 14
clone size: once
CDR3 DNA: TGTGCCTGGAGTCGAGGGCAGGGACAGCAGCCCCAGCATTTT
CDR3 protein: CAWSRGQGQQPQHF

J gene: TRBJ2-2
V gene: TRBV19
D gene: TRBD1
CDR3 length: 15
clone size: .
CDR3 DNA: TGTGCCAGTAGTTCGGGACAGGGGGCGACCGGGGAGCTGTTTTTT
CDR3 protein: CASSSGQGATGELFF

J gene: TRBJ2-7
V gene: TRBV4-1
D gene: TRBD2
CDR3 length: 15
clone size: .
CDR3 DNA: TGCGCCAGCAGCCAAGACAGCGGGAGTCCGTACGAGCAGTACTTC
CDR3 protein: CASSQDSGSPYEQYF

J gene: TRBJ2-3
V gene: TRBV5-1
D gene: TRBD2
CDR3 length: 15
clone size: .
CDR3 DNA: TGCGCCAGCAGCTCCGGGACTAGGGATGGTTATACGCAGTATTTT
CDR3 protein: CASSSGTRDGYTQYF

J gene: TRBJ1-3
V gene: TRBV27
D gene: .
CDR3 length: 15
clone size: few
CDR3 DNA: TGTGCCAGCAGTTTAGCGGCCAACCTTGGAAACACCATATATTTT
CDR3 protein: CASSLAANLGNTIYF

J gene: TRBJ2-5
V gene: TRBV11-2
D gene: TRBD2
CDR3 length: 16
clone size: .
CDR3 DNA: TGTGCCAGCAGCTTCGGAGCGGGGGGGCGGGGAGAGACCCAGTACTTC
CDR3 protein: CASSFGAGGRGETQYF

J gene: TRBJ1-2
V gene: TRBV6-5
D gene: .
CDR3 length: 15
clone size: .
CDR3 DNA: TGTGCCAGCAGTTACGGTATTTCAGACTTGGGTGGCTACACCTTC
CDR3 protein: CASSYGISDLGGYTF

J gene: TRBJ2-2
V gene: TRBV5-1
D gene: .
CDR3 length: 14
clone size: .
CDR3 DNA: TGCGCCAGCAGCTTGGGGCCGAACACCGGGGAGCTGTTTTTT
CDR3 protein: CASSLGPNTGELFF

J gene: TRBJ2-2
V gene: TRBV19
D gene: TRBD2
CDR3 length: 16
clone size: few
CDR3 DNA: TGTGCCAGTAGTATAGGAGGAGGGGAGGGCACCGGGGAGCTGTTTTTT
CDR3 protein: CASSIGGGEGTGELFF

J gene: TRBJ1-1
V gene: TRBV10-3
D gene: TRBD1
CDR3 length: 18
clone size: .
CDR3 DNA: TGTGCCATCAGTGGTTTTAAGGGACAGACAATAGTGAACACTGAAGCTTTCTTT
CDR3 protein: CAISGFKGQTIVNTEAFF

J gene: TRBJ1-6
V gene: TRBV7-6
D gene: .
CDR3 length: 13
clone size: .
CDR3 DNA: TGTGCCAGCAGCAAAGAACAGCATTCACCCCTCCACTTT
CDR3 protein: CASSKEQHSPLHF

J gene: TRBJ1-1
V gene: TRBV6-5
D gene: TRBD1
CDR3 length: 14
clone size: few
CDR3 DNA: TGTGCCAGCAGTTCCGGGACAGGGGGCACTGAAGCTTTCTTT
CDR3 protein: CASSSGTGGTEAFF

J gene: TRBJ1-1
V gene: TRBV29-1
D gene: .
CDR3 length: 10
clone size: .
CDR3 DNA: TGCAGCGGGGGGGACACTGAAGCTTTCTTT
CDR3 protein: CSGGDTEAFF

J gene: TRBJ2-5
V gene: TRBV14
D gene: .
CDR3 length: 13
clone size: once
CDR3 DNA: TGTGCCAGCAGCCCGGGGGGCCAGGGGACCCAGTACTTC
CDR3 protein: CASSPGGQGTQYF

J gene: TRBJ2-1
V gene: TRBV5-4
D gene: .
CDR3 length: 13
clone size: .
CDR3 DNA: TGTGCCAGCAGCTTGGGTGGAGACAATGAGCAGTTCTTC
CDR3 protein: CASSLGGDNEQFF

J gene: TRBJ1-3
V gene: TRBV5-5
D gene: .
CDR3 length: 12
clone size: .
CDR3 DNA: TGTGCCAGCACCCAGGGGGGAAACACCATATATTTT
CDR3 protein: CASTQGGNTIYF

J gene: TRBJ1-2
V gene: TRBV27
D gene: .
CDR3 length: 13
clone size: .
CDR3 DNA: TGTGCCAGCAGTATGACCGCCTCGGGGGGCTACACCTTC
CDR3 protein: CASSMTASGGYTF

J gene: TRBJ2-1
V gene: TRBV2
D gene: .
CDR3 length: 13
clone size: .
CDR3 DNA: TGTGCCAGCAGTGAAGCCGAAACAGCTGAGCAGTTCTTC
CDR3 protein: CASSEAETAEQFF

J gene: TRBJ1-1
V gene: TRBV18
D gene: .
CDR3 length: 15
clone size: .
CDR3 DNA: TGTGCCAGCTCACCACGGGGGGGAAGGCTCACTGAAGCTTTCTTT
CDR3 protein: CASSPRGGRLTEAFF